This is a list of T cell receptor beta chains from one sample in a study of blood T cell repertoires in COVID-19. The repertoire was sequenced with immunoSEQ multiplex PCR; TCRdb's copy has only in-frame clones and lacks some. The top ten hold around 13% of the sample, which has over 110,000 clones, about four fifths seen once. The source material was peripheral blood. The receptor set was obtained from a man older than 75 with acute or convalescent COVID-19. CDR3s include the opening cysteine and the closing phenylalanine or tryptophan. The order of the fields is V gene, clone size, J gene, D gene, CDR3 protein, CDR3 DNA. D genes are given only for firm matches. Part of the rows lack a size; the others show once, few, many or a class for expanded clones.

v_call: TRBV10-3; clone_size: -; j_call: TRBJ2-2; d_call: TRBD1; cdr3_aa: CAISERQGQNTGELFF; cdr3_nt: TGTGCCATCAGTGAGCGACAGGGGCAAAACACCGGGGAGCTGTTTTTT
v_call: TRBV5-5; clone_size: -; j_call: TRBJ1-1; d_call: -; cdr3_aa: CASSFTQGNVGAFF; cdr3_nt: TGTGCCAGCAGCTTTACACAGGGAAATGTAGGGGCTTTCTTT
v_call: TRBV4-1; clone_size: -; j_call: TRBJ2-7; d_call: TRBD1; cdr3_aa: CASSRARGNEQYF; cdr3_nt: TGCGCCAGCAGCCGGGCCAGGGGGAACGAGCAGTACTTC
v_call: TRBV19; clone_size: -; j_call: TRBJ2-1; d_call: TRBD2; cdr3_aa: CASSTLAGEGNEQFF; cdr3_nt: TGTGCCAGTAGTACGCTAGCGGGGGAGGGTAATGAGCAGTTCTTC
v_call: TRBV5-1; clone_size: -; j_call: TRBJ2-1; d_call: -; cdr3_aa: CASKADTFTHNEQFF; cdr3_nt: TGCGCCAGCAAGGCGGACACTTTTACCCACAATGAGCAGTTCTTC
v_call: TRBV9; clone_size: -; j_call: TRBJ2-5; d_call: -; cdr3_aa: CASSVVGGPGVSETQYF; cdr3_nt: TGTGCCAGCAGCGTAGTTGGTGGGCCCGGGGTGTCAGAGACCCAGTACTTC
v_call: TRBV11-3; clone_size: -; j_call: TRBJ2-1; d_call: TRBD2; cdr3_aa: CASSLQAGGHEQFF; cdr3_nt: TGTGCCAGCAGCCTTCAAGCGGGGGGTCATGAGCAGTTCTTC
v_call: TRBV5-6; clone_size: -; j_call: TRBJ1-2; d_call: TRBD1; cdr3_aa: CASSLVTGAYGYTF; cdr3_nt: TGTGCCAGCAGCTTGGTCACAGGGGCCTATGGCTACACCTTC
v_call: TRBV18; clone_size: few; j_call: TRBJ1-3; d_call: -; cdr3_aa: CASSPTQGAGNTIYF; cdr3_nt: TGTGCCAGCTCACCCACCCAAGGGGCTGGAAACACCATATATTTT
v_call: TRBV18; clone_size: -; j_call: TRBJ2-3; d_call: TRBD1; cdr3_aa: CASSPLQGSPGQGEVTQYF; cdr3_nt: TGTGCCAGCTCACCACTCCAAGGTAGCCCCGGACAGGGCGAAGTTACGCAGTATTTT
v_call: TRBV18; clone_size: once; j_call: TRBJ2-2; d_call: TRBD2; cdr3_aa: CASSPTSGGNTGELFF; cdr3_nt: TGTGCCAGCTCACCCACTAGCGGGGGGAACACCGGGGAGCTGTTTTTT
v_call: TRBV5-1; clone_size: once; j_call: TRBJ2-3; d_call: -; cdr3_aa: CASSLAGWADTQYF; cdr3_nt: TGCGCCAGCAGCTTGGCAGGGTGGGCAGATACGCAGTATTTT
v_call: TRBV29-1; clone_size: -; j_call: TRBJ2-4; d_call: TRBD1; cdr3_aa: CSACRDRTRQSIQYF; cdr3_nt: TGCAGCGCCTGTAGGGACAGGACGAGACAAAGCATTCAGTACTTC